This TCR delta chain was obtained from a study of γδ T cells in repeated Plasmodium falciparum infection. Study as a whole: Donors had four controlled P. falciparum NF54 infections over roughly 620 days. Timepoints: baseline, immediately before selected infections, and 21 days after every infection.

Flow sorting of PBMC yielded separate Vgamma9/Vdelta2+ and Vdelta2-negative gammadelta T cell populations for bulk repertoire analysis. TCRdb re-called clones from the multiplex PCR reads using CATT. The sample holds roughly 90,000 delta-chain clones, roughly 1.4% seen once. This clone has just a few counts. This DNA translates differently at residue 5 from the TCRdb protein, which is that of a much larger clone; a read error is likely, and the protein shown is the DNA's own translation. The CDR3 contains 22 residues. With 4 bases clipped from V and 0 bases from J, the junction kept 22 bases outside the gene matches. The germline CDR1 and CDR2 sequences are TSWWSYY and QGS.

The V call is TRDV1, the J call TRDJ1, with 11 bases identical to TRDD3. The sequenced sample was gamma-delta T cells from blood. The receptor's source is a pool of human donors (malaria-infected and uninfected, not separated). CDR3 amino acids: CALGGRSYWGINPPPYTDKLIF. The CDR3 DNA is TGTGCTCTTGGGGGACGTAGTTACTGGGGGATAAACCCTCCGCCGTACACCGATAAACTCATCTTT.